This T cell receptor (beta chain) was recovered during a study of glioma-infiltrating T cells. The CDR3 has 11 amino acids. Per germline, CDR1 MDHEN and CDR2 SYDVKM. Trimming removed 4 bases from V and 6 bases from J, with 6 bases in between. Amplification of TCR alpha and beta CDR3 regions from RNA used iRepertoire nested multiplex PCR. In TCRdb, the multiplex PCR reads were re-called with MiXCR into one record per CDR3 protein. Here the sample spans fewer than 200,000 distinct CDR3 sequences, roughly 32% being singletons. The table lists this clonotype with many counts. This clonotype was sampled from a human donor with low-grade glioma or glioblastoma, undergoing nonglioma brain surgery, or in good health (not recorded which). The specimen sequenced was glioma tissue, nonneoplastic brain tissue, or PBMCs (not recorded which). The V gene is TRBV28, the J gene TRBJ1-1; unclear D gene. This chain's CDR3 is CASSSAAEAFF. Written as DNA, the CDR3 is TGTGCCAGCAGTTCGGCTGCTGAAGCTTTCTTT. The variable domain in full, with the rest retrieved from reference TRBV28 and TRBJ1-1, is DVKVTQSSRYLVKRTGEKVFLECVQDMDHENMFWYRQDPGLGLRLIYFSYDVKMKEKGDIPEGYSVSREKKERFSLILESASTNQTSMYLCASSSAAEAFFGQGTRLTVV.